Described below is a single T cell receptor (beta chain) sequence and its context. The antigen this receptor binds is unknown. No much larger clone is present one base from it, and per-base qualities are unavailable. The sample originates from a study of cytomegalovirus exposure and HLA in healthy donors (dated by TCRdb to the late 2010s). Regarding the complete study: An earlier analysis of 587 of the donors reported under 300 Gb of sequence data and around 120 million unique TCR beta sequences obtained from about 180 million T cells. Among roughly 400 genotyped donors of the cohort, an average of approximately 200,000 unique TCR beta nucleotide sequences was sequenced per donor, of which 15% to 20% were non-productive. Of the roughly 390 genotyped donors, 75% to 85% were placed in the genetic ancestry cluster associated with self-reported Caucasian donors. Genome-wide SNP genotypes for about 55% of the roughly 670 donors were used in a later genetic analysis, which treated that subset as a discovery cohort. All discovery cohort repertoires had been generated using a single sequencing platform. Besides the first cohort of 550 to 750 subjects, a separate validation cohort made up of 120 or so different subjects was used. To predict cytomegalovirus infection status, the study brought together high-throughput TCR immunosequencing, statistical association of individual TCRs with disease status, and machine learning. An early release that covered about 600 HLA-typed donors contained around 330 gigabases of sequencing data and around 85 million unique TCR sequences. Rather than drawing on any new phenotypic data, the later analysis identified candidate immune exposures from TCR beta sequences and the way those sequences occurred across donors. A later analysis re-examined previously published TCR beta repertoires from 500 to 700 donors and added high-resolution HLA genotyping to investigate patterns of TCR occurrence. An earlier analysis of about 620 of the donors applied high-throughput TCR beta sequencing to assess whether each TCR beta V gene segment acted as functional or pseudogenic. The number of donors typed differed by locus, with about 629-640 for A, B, C, DRB1 and DQB1, 522 for DQA1, about 610 for DPA1, and some 440 for DPB1. The study was designed to test whether signatures of past pathogen exposure could be identified by cataloging public T cell receptors. Several DR-DQ haplotypes were treated as single units for association and clustering because of strong linkage in the cohort. Alongside the repertoire data, information on donor age, sex, ethnicity and CMV serostatus was compiled. The study used immunosequencing to profile the T cell repertoires of around 600 subjects and linked those repertoires to cytomegalovirus serostatus. Class I and class II HLA loci were covered by the typing at four-digit resolution.

CDR1 and CDR2 were assigned from the germline V gene as MDHEN and SYDVKM. Spanning cysteine to phenylalanine, the CDR3 consists of 15 amino acids. Kept here is only the CDR3 DNA, which spans 45 bases and is read in frame from base 1. Trimming removed 1 base from V and 7 bases from J; the gene matches leave 10 bases unexplained. Libraries were prepared through the immunoSEQ multiplex PCR assay. For the multiplex PCR, a mixture combining 60 forward primers for TCR Vbeta segments and 13 reverse primers for TCR Jbeta segments was used. Amplification of the CDR3 region of rearranged TCR beta genes was performed with a multiplex PCR assay on genomic DNA. The Illumina HiSeq System was used to sequence the amplified TCR beta libraries as 87-base-pair reads. Concerning the study's data processing: A later analysis tallied approximately 87 million unique TCR beta chains across the 666 repertoires, and some 10 million of those chains were shared by two or more donors. A nearest-neighbor algorithm error-corrected the raw reads and collapsed the reads into unique sequences, merging closely related sequences to remove PCR and sequencing errors. To assign V, D and J gene segments, CDR3 sequences were aligned to IMGT reference sequences. For a sequence to be retained, a match of at least six nucleotides was required to both a V gene segment and a J gene segment. A rearrangement counted as productive if the CDR3 had no stop codons and remained in frame with V and J, and every other rearrangement counted as non-productive. Following IMGT convention, CDR3 was defined as the stretch from the second conserved V-encoded cysteine to the conserved J-encoded phenylalanine. Sequences without an unambiguous match to a single V gene segment were excluded from the earlier analysis of several hundred of the donors. An earlier analysis of 550 to 650 of the donors classified V segments as functional when productive rearrangements were above 56.7% and as segregating when the standard deviation between donors was above 5%. A statistical classification framework was built to diagnose cytomegalovirus status from the catalog of TCR beta chain sequences. In a later analysis, TCR nucleotide sequences were compared against IMGT/GENE-DB human TR gene sequences so that V and J genes could be assigned. The TCRdist pipeline was used in a later analysis to assign CDR3 sequences and most-parsimonious VDJ recombination scenarios. In a later analysis, each TCR beta chain was defined by its CDR3 amino acid sequence together with its V-gene family, and reads without a unique V-gene family were excluded. To address suspected cross-contamination and a sequencing artifact, a later analysis removed 450 to 700 highly shared, low-generation-probability nucleotide sequences. For each public chain, a later analysis derived a clonal expansion index from normalized ranks of inferred template counts within each repertoire. In a later analysis, generation probabilities were computed using a VDJ recombination model fitted to out-of-frame rearrangements, and the results were checked against IGoR. In a later analysis, TCR-TCR, TCR-HLA and TCR-CMV co-occurrence was scored with hypergeometric tests, and a repertoire-size bias correction was applied to TCR pairs. False discovery rates were estimated in a later analysis by permuting HLA or CMV assignments 20 times. In a later analysis, co-occurring TCRs were grouped using DBSCAN, with TCRdist sequence similarity added in when clustering inside HLA-allele-positive subsets. Co-occurrence clustering excluded repertoires with fewer than 30,000 or more than 120,000 public chains, plus five with anomalous nucleotide sharing. TCRdb's version of the immuneACCESS table is confined to in-frame rearrangements and falls short of the full clone set. An unresolved V gene accounts for under half of the shortfall where checked; the remainder is of unknown origin. V, J and clone size are those of that table, while D and trimming were read from the DNA. The sample contains tens of thousands of clones, 60% to 80% of them found a single time. The leading ten clones occupy around 7% of the sample.

The cohort comprised around 690 healthy bone marrow donors. Cohort members were all nominally healthy when sampled, although unrecorded immune exposures were likely present. The donor was CMV seronegative and belonged to the group of more than 300 seronegative cohort members. Every donor gave a peripheral blood sample, and the peripheral blood mononuclear cells from that sample were used for TCR beta sequencing. Genomic DNA was extracted from the blood cell samples with the Qiagen DNeasy Blood Extraction Kit. The research as a whole found: An earlier analysis of approximately 500 of the donors showed that most TCR beta V segments appeared in productive rearrangements either about 87% or about 30% of the time, which broadly matched IMGT annotations. For the cohort, immune exposure information was limited to CMV serostatus. The presence/absence analyses assumed that sequencing depth was roughly uniform across donors, and that assumption may not be true. Some IMGT-functional V segments, including TRBV6-2 and TRBV6-3, could not be distinguished by the 87-base-pair reads and were therefore excluded. In the study, around 150 TCR beta chains were listed as associated with cytomegalovirus. The classifier was reported to diagnose cytomegalovirus status with high specificity and sensitivity in both the original and validation cohorts. Specific HLA alleles were associated with roughly 16,000 TCR beta sequences at a false discovery rate of 0.05 in a later analysis. When HLA alleles, especially DR and DQ, strongly co-occurred, TCR associations were difficult to assign to individual alleles. A later genetic analysis associated a missense DCLRE1C variant with V-gene and J-gene trimming of TCR beta chains, and an independent cohort replicated the association. In a later genetic analysis, fewer N-insertions in productive TCRs were reported among donors in an Asian-associated ancestry cluster than the approximately 630-donor mean. In vitro tests confirmed that a few of the cytomegalovirus-associated TCR beta chains recognize cytomegalovirus antigens. A later analysis found that most CMV-associated TCR beta chains appeared HLA-restricted, with HLA associations seemingly driven largely by CMV exposure. Linkage disequilibrium might explain the correlated functional status among segregating V segments, but an unknown experimental factor could not be excluded. HLA typing was unavailable for some donors at each locus, so association tests used only the typed subset. Across donors, most TCR sequences were observed very rarely, whereas some public TCRs were present in many individuals. The authors suggested that the approach could potentially be generalized to other disease states and immunological phenotypes. A cluster of highly shared sequence variants was judged likely to be a technical artifact of the sequencing pipeline. A further reported finding was that TCR beta sequences accurately predicted the HLA-A and HLA-B alleles for most subjects in the first cohort. Compared with equally common non-associated chains, HLA-associated TCR beta chains in a later analysis were more clonally expanded and had lower generation probabilities. According to a later analysis, TCR association rates differed among HLA loci, with DRB1 alleles showing the most associated TCRs and HLA-C alleles showing the fewest. Because counts were too low, around 17 rarely observed V segments, including chromosome 9 orphons, were left out of the earlier analysis of over 550 of the donors. In a later analysis, several top co-occurrence clusters were reported to appear linked to parvovirus B19, influenza, CMV and Epstein-Barr virus. Only TCR beta chains were sequenced in this cohort, and the absence of alpha or paired-chain data limited detectable features.

This TCR derives from a man aged 25 to 40 in good health and CMV-seronegative. Input material: PBMCs. Recombination connected TRBV28 to TRBJ2-7; TRBD2 fits 7 bases in the junction. CDR3 loop: CASSLYAAGDREQYF. The DNA is TGTGCCAGCAGTTTATATGCGGCGGGAGATCGGGAGCAGTACTTC.